The sample holds many counts of the clone carrying this T cell receptor (beta chain). Its target is unknown. Each CDR3 protein gets one entry after TCRdb re-called the 5' RACE reads with MiXCR. The sample has about 14,000 distinct CDR3 sequences; roughly 4.7% are singletons. Time point denoted: sample taken at primary tumor resection. These data are taken from a study of spatial heterogeneity in lung cancer. Study details: In the raw reads, each unique TCR and UMI combination was present more than ten times on average. The study's findings and limits: Intratumoral expanded alpha and beta TCR counts were found to track tumor mutation counts.

This CDR3 comprises 12 residues. Germline V gene data show CDR1 as DFQATT and CDR2 as SNEGSKA (reference sequence). Trimming pared 2 bases from V and 2 bases from J, leaving 6 bases between. The origin of this receptor is a female donor with early-stage non-small cell lung cancer. The genes are TRBV20-1 and TRBJ1-2; the D is unclear. The sequencing here drew on lung tumor tissue, taken at surgery. CDR3 residues: CSARLINYGYTF. The CDR3 nucleotides read TGCAGTGCTAGACTGATCAACTATGGCTACACCTTC.